The clone carrying this T cell receptor beta chain has just a few counts. This record comes from a study of beta chain features in type 1 diabetes. Study at large: The examined sorted cells totaled roughly 110,000,000 across samples.

The germline V gene has CDR1 KGHSH and CDR2 LQKENI. This CDR3 region has 15 residues. V was clipped by 0 bases and J by 2 bases, with 9 bases between them. There was one heparinised blood draw per donor, averaging about 116 mL. Isolation of CD4+ naive, central memory, regulatory and stem cell-like memory cells was achieved by sorting via CD45RO/CCR7/CD25/CD127/CD95/CD27. In all sorted populations, purity surpassed 95%. As every portion of the isolated RNA was reverse transcribed, the sequencing read expressed TCRB transcripts. The method was immunoSEQ multiplex PCR; TCRdb's version includes in-frame clones alone and lacks a portion of them. This table holds over 700,000 clones, roughly 17% found once.

This sequence joins TRBV18 and TRBJ2-3, with D perhaps matching TRBD2 (6 bases). Sequenced sample: naive CD4+ T cells from blood. This sequence was found in a young woman in good health. The CDR3 DNA follows: TGTGCCAGCTCACCACCTGGACTAAACACAGATACGCAGTATTTT. Its translation: CASSPPGLNTDTQYF.